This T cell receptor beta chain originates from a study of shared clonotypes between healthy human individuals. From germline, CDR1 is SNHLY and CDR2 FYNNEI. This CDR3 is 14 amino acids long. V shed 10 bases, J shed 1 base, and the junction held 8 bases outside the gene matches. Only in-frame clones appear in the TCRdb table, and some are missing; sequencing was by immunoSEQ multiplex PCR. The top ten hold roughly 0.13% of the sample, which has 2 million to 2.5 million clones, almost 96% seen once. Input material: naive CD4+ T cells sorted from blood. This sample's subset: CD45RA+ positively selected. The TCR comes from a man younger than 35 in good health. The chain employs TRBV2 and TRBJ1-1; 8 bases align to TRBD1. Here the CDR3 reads CANTGQGGNTEAFF. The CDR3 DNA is TGTGCCAACACCGGACAGGGAGGGAACACTGAAGCTTTCTTT.